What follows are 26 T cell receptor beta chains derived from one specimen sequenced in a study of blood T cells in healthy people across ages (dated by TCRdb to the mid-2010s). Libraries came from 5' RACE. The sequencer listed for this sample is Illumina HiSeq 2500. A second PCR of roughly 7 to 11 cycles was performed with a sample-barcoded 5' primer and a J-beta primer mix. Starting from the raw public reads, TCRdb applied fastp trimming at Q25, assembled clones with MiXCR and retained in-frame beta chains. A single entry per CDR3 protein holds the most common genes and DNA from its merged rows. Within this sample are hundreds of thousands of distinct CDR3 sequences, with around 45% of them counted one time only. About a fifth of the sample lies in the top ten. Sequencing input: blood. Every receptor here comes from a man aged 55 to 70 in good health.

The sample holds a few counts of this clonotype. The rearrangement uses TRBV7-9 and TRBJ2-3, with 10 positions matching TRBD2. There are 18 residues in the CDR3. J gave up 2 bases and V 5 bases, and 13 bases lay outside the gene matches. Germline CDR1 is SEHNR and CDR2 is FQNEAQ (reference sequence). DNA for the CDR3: TGTGCCAGCAGCCTCCCCGGCGGTAGCGGGGGGTCCACAGATACGCAGTATTTT. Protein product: CASSLPGGSGGSTDTQYF.

The CDR3 region is CAMGRPSSYNEQFF. In DNA, the CDR3 is TGTGCTATGGGGAGGCCAAGCTCCTACAATGAGCAGTTCTTC. This sequence joins TRBV7-9 and TRBJ2-1; the D gene is possibly TRBD2 (6 bases). CDR1 is SEHNR, CDR2 FQNEAQ, per germline (reference sequence). The length of the CDR3 is 14 residues.

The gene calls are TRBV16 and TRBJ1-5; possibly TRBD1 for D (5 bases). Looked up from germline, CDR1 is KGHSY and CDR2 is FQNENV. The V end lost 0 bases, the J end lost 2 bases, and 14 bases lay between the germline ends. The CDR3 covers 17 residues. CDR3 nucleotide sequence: TGTGCCAGCAGCCAATCCTACCAGGGCAGAGGCAATCAGCCCCAGCATTTT. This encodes CASSQSYQGRGNQPQHF.

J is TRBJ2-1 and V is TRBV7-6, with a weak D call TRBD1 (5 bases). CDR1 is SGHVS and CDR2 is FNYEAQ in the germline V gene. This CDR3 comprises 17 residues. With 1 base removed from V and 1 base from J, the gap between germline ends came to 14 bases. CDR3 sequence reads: CASSLDQGGSSYNEQFF. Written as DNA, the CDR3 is TGTGCCAGCAGCTTAGATCAGGGTGGGTCGTCCTACAATGAGCAGTTCTTC.

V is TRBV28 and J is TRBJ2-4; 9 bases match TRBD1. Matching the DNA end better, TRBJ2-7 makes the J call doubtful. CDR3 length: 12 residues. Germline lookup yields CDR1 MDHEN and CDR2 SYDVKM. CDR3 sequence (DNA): TGTGCCAGCGGGACAGGGATGTACGAGCAGTACTTC. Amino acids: CASGTGMYEQYF.

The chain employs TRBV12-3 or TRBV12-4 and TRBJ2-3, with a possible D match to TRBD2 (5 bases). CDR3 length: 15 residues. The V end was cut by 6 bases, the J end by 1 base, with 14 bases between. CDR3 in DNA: TGTGCCAGCAGCCCTCCGGGGTCAGGCACAGATACGCAGTATTTT. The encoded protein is CASSPPGSGTDTQYF.

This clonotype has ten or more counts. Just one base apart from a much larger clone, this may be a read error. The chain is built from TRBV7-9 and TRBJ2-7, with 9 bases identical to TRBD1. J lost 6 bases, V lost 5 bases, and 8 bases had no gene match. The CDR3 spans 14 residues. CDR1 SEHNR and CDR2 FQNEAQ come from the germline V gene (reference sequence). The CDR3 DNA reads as TGTGCCAGCAGCGTTAGGGGACAGGGCTTCGAGCAGTACTTC. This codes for CASSVRGQGFEQYF.

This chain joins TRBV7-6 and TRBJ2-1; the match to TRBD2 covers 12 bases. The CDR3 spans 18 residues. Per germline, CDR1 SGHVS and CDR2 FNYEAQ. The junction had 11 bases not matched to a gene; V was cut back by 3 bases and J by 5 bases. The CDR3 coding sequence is TGTGCCAGCAGCTTCCCTGTCTCTAGCGGGGGGGCCAACAATGAGCAGTTCTTC. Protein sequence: CASSFPVSSGGANNEQFF. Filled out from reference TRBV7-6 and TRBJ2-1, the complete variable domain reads GAGVSQSPRYKVTKRGQDVALRCDPISGHVSLYWYRQALGQGPEFLTYFNYEAQQDKSGLPNDRFSAERPEGSISTLTIQRTEQRDSAMYRCASSFPVSSGGANNEQFFGPGTRLTVL.

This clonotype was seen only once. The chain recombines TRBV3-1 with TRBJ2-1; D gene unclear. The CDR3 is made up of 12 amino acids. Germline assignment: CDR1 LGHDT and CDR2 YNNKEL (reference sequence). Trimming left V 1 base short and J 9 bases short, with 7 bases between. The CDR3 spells CASSQVKSEQFF. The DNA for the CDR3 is TGTGCCAGCAGCCAAGTGAAGAGTGAGCAGTTCTTC.

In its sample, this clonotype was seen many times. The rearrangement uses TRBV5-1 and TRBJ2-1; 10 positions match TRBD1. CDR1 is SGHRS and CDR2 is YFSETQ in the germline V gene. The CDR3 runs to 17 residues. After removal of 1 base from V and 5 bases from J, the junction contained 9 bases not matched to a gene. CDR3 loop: CASSLPSTGGNNNEQFF. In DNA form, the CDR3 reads TGCGCCAGCAGCTTGCCCTCGACAGGGGGCAATAACAATGAGCAGTTCTTC.

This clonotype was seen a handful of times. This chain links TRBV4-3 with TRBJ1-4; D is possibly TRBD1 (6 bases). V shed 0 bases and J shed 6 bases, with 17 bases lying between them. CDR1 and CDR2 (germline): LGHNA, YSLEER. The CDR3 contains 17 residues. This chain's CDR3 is CASSQDLLRGGHEKLFF. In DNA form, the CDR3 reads TGCGCCAGCAGCCAAGATCTTTTAAGGGGGGGGCATGAAAAACTGTTTTTT.

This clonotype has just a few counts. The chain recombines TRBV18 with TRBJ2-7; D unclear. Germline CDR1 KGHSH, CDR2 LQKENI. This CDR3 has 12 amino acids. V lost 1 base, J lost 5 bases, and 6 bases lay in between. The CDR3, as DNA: TGTGCCAGCTCACCACGGGTTAACGAGCAGTACTTC. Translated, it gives CASSPRVNEQYF. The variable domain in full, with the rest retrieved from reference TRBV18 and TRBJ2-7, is NAGVMQNPRHLVRRRGQEARLRCSPMKGHSHVYWYRQLPEEGLKFMVYLQKENIIDESGMPKERFSAEFPKEGPSILRIQQVVRGDSAAYFCASSPRVNEQYFGPGTRLTVT.

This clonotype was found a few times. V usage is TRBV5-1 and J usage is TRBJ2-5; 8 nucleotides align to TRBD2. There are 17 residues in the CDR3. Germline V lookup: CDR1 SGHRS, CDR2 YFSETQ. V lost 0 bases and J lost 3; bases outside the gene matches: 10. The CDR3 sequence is CASSLGQRSGGEETQYF. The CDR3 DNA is TGCGCCAGCAGCTTGGGACAGCGAAGCGGGGGTGAAGAGACCCAGTACTTC.

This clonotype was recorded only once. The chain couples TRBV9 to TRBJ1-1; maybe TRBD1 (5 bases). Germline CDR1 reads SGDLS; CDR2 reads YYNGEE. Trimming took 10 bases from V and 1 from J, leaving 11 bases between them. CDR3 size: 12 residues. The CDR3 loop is CASKGANTEAFF. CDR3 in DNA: TGTGCCTCCAAAGGGGCGAACACTGAAGCTTTCTTT.

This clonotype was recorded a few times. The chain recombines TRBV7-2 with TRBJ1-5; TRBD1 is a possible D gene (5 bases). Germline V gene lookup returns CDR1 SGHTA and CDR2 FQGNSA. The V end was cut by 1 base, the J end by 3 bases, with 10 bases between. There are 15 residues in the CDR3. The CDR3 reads CASSLDGGNNQPQHF. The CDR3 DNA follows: TGTGCCAGCAGCTTAGATGGGGGGAACAATCAGCCCCAGCATTTT.

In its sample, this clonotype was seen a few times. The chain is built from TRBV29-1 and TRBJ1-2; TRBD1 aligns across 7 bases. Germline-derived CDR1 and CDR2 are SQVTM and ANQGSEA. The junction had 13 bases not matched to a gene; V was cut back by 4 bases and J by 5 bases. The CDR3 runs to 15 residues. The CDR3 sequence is CSVGGVRQGKYGYTF. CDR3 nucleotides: TGCAGCGTTGGTGGTGTGAGACAGGGAAAATATGGCTACACCTTC.

The CDR3 sequence: CASSRRDPRKGEQFF. The CDR3 DNA reads as TGTGCCAGCAGCCGACGGGACCCTAGGAAGGGTGAGCAGTTCTTC. The V and J genes are TRBV3-1 and TRBJ2-1; either TRBD1 or TRBD2 may fit D (5 bases each). CDR1 LGHDT and CDR2 YNNKEL come from the germline V gene (reference sequence). The CDR3 is 15 residues long. V was shortened by 4 bases and J by 9 bases, with 19 bases between the two germline ends.

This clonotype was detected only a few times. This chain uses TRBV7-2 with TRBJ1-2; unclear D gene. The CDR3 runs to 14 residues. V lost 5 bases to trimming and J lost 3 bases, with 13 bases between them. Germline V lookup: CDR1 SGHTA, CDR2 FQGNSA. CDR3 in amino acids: CASSQAGPDYGYTF. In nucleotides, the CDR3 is TGTGCCAGCAGCCAGGCGGGTCCCGACTATGGCTACACCTTC.

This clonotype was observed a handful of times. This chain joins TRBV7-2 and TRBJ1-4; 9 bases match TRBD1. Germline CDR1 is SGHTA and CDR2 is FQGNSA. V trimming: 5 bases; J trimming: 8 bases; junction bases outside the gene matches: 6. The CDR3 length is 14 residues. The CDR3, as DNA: TGTGCCAGCAGCCCGGGACAGGGAAAGGAAAAACTGTTTTTT. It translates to CASSPGQGKEKLFF. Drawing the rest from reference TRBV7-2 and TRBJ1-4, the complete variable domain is GAGVSQSPSNKVTEKGKDVELRCDPISGHTALYWYRQSLGQGLEFLIYFQGNSAPDKSGLPSDRFSAERTGGSVSTLTIQRTQQEDSAVYLCASSPGQGKEKLFFGSGTQLSVL.

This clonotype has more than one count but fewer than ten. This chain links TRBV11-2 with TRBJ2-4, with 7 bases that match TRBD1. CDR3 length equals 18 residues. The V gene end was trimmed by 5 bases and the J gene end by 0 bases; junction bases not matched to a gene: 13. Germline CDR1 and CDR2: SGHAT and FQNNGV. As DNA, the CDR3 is TGTGCCAGCAGCCCCAGACAGGGAAAGGGGCTAGCCAAAAACATTCAGTACTTC. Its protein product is CASSPRQGKGLAKNIQYF.

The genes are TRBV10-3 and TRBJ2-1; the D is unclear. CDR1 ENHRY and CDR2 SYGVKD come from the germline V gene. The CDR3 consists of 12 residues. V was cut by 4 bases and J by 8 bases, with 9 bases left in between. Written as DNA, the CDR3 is TGTGCCATCAGTGCGGTAGCTGATGAGCAGTTCTTC. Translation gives CAISAVADEQFF.

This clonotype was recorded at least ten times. The CDR3 region is CASSQEGGVRTYSYEQYF. DNA for the CDR3: TGTGCCAGCAGCCAAGAAGGTGGAGTGAGGACTTACTCCTACGAGCAGTACTTC. V gene TRBV4-2 combines with J gene TRBJ2-7, with a possible D match to TRBD2 (5 bases). CDR1 is LGHNA and CDR2 is YNFKEQ in the germline V gene. Between the trimmed V and J ends, which lost 0 bases and 0 bases, there was a span of 18 bases. The CDR3 spans 18 residues.

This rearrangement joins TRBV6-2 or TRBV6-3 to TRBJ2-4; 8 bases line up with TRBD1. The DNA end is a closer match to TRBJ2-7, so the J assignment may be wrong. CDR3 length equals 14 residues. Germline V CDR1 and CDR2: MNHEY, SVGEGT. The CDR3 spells CASSPTGEGYEQYF. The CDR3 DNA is TGTGCCAGCAGCCCGACAGGGGAAGGCTACGAGCAGTACTTC.

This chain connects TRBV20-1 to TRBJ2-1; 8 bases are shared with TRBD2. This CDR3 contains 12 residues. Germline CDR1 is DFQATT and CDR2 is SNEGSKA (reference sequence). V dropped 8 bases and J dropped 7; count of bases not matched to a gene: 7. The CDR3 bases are TGCAGTCCCCTGGTAGCGGGGAATGAGCAGTTCTTC. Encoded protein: CSPLVAGNEQFF.

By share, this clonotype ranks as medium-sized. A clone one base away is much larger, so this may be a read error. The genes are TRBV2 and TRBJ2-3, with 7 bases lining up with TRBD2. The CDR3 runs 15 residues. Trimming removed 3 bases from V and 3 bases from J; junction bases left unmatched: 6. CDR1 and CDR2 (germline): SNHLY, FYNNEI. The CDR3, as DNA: TGTGCCAGCAGTGATGTGGGAGGGACTACAGATACGCAGTATTTT. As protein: CASSDVGGTTDTQYF.

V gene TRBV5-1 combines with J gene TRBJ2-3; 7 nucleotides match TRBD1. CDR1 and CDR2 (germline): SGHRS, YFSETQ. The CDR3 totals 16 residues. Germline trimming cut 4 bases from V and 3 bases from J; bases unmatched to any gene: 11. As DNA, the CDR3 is TGCGCCAGCAGCCCGGCCCCGACAGGGCCAACAGATACGCAGTATTTT. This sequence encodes CASSPAPTGPTDTQYF.